The T cell receptor (beta chain) under discussion was sequenced for a study of blood T cell repertoires in COVID-19. V trimming: 6 bases; J trimming: 4 bases; junction bases outside the gene matches: 8. The CDR3 sequence is 15 residues long. From germline, CDR1 is SEHNR and CDR2 FQNEAQ (reference sequence). Patients of the Seattle cohort, enrolled during active infection, were followed longitudinally. How the authors handled the data: For nucleated cells, counts were estimated from reference gene primer amplification. Profiled with immunoSEQ multiplex PCR; TCRdb holds only in-frame clones, not every one. That table supplies the V and J calls and clone size; D and trimming were determined from the DNA. The sample has about 160,000 clones, roughly 80% seen once. This clone was counted once.

The sequencing input was peripheral blood. The chain is built from TRBV7-9 and TRBJ1-4; 7 nucleotides line up with TRBD1. The source of this sequence is a woman aged 40-49 years with COVID-19, enrolled during active disease. Written as DNA, the CDR3 is TGTGCCAGCAGGAGCCGGGACAGCCTTAATGAAAAACTGTTTTTT. Residues: CASRSRDSLNEKLFF.